The sequence of this T cell receptor beta chain was determined in a study of metastatic and nonmetastatic thyroid tumors. About the study: Where malignant and benign thyroid patients were concerned, repertoires were compared across blood and tumor or nodule tissue. Study-wide results and limits: Significantly higher TCR beta diversity was reportedly seen in malignant thyroid tumors than benign nodules, in blood and tumor.

Ahead of thyroid surgery, no patient had received treatment of any kind. Original data processing: Clinicopathological groups of papillary thyroid cancer showed CDR3 differences that were used to build a distant-metastasis classifier. MiXCR was used by TCRdb to re-call the PCR reads. TCRdb's processing, not the authors', yielded these V and J calls. Of tens of thousands of clones listed, 12% were seen once; the top ten hold approximately 10%. This clone was detected many times. Antigen: not known. Other DNA sequences of this sample code for an identical CDR3. This CDR3 is 14 amino acids long. Trimming removed 5 bases from V and 5 bases from J, with 12 bases in between. Germline assignment: CDR1 SEHNR and CDR2 FQNEAQ (reference sequence).

The receptor's source is a female donor with papillary thyroid cancer or a benign thyroid nodule (not recorded which). Some clones in this sample may be carry-over from other donors' samples. This rearrangement joins TRBV7-9 to TRBJ2-2; a possible D gene is TRBD2 (5 bases). Sample: blood. Written as DNA, the CDR3 is TGTGCCAGCAGCACATCCGGGGATACCGGGGAGCTGTTTTTT. Translating it yields CASSTSGDTGELFF.